These 24 T cell receptor beta chains originate from one sample sequenced in a study of post-analysis software for immune sequencing data. Broader study findings: Among 5 or 6 TRBV segments more frequent in patients than controls were TRBV5-6, TRBV5-1 and TRBV20-1.

These receptors have no known antigen. Sequencing libraries made from TCR beta cDNA carried unique molecular identifiers. TCRdb processed the PCR reads anew with MiXCR; each CDR3 protein has one entry. The data show about 430,000 distinct CDR3 sequences, approximately 37% seen once. Sequencing was carried out using blood. The receptors here all came from a girl aged 2 to 9 with multiple sclerosis.

The chain joins TRBV7-2 to TRBJ1-1; the D gene is possibly TRBD1 (5 bases). V was pared by 1 base and J by 4 bases, with 7 bases between. The germline CDR1 and CDR2 sequences are SGHTA and FQGNSA. The CDR3 runs to 13 residues. CDR3 protein: CASSLVGLTEAFF. CDR3 in DNA: TGTGCCAGCAGCTTAGTGGGGCTCACTGAAGCTTTCTTT.

V usage is TRBV29-1 and J usage is TRBJ2-7; tentative D call: TRBD2 (6 bases). The CDR3 has 12 amino acids. The germline CDR1 and CDR2 sequences are SQVTM and ANQGSEA. V was pared by 7 bases and J by 7 bases, with 17 bases between. The CDR3 loop reads CSALGTDGEQYF. The CDR3 DNA reads TGCAGCGCCCTCGGGACTGACGGGGAGCAGTACTTC.

The rearrangement joins TRBV4-3 to TRBJ2-7; 9 nucleotides line up with TRBD2. The CDR3 is 14 amino acids. Germline V gene lookup returns CDR1 LGHNA and CDR2 YSLEER. V lost 4 bases and J lost 4; bases outside the gene matches: 5. The CDR3 DNA follows: TGCGCCAGCAGCCGCGTAGCGGGAGTATACGAGCAGTACTTC. It translates to CASSRVAGVYEQYF.

This sequence joins TRBV7-2 and TRBJ2-1; possible D gene TRBD1, 7 bases. CDR1 and CDR2 (germline): SGHTA, FQGNSA. The CDR3 is 16 residues long. Trimming took 2 bases from V and 1 from J, leaving 12 bases between them. The CDR3 region is CASSLYRGGSYNEQFF. As DNA, the CDR3 is TGTGCCAGCAGCTTATACAGGGGAGGATCCTACAATGAGCAGTTCTTC.

This clonotype was seen only a few times. The chain combines TRBV2 with TRBJ2-7, with D maybe TRBD2 (6 bases). Trimming removed 9 bases from V and 6 bases from J, with 15 bases in between. This CDR3 region has 12 residues. Germline-derived CDR1 and CDR2 are SNHLY and FYNNEI. CDR3 sequence: CARRGSPGEQYF. CDR3 in DNA: TGTGCCAGGCGGGGTTCGCCGGGCGAGCAGTACTTC.

This clonotype was found a few times. V is TRBV5-1 and J is TRBJ2-7; D possibly corresponds to TRBD1 (5 bases). With 4 bases removed from V and 1 base from J, the gap between germline ends came to 15 bases. Germline values: CDR1 SGHRS, CDR2 YFSETQ. The CDR3 runs 15 residues. The CDR3 DNA follows: TGCGCCAGCAGCCTTGGTACGACAGCGTCCTACGAGCAGTACTTC. Encoded protein: CASSLGTTASYEQYF.

This clonotype has more than one count but fewer than ten. The chain carries TRBV7-6 and TRBJ1-1; the match to TRBD1 covers 7 bases. V shed 5 bases and J 4 bases; nucleotides not matched to a gene: 7. From germline, CDR1 is SGHVS and CDR2 FNYEAQ. This CDR3 comprises 14 residues. In nucleotides, the CDR3 is TGTGCCAGCAGCCCGAACAGGGGTTCCACTGAAGCTTTCTTT. Amino acid sequence: CASSPNRGSTEAFF.

This chain connects TRBV7-8 to TRBJ2-1, with D unresolved. The germline V gene encodes CDR1 SGHVS and CDR2 FQNEAQ. CDR3 length equals 15 residues. The V gene lost 1 base and the J gene lost 0 bases, with 7 bases spanning the gap. The CDR3 DNA is TGTGCCAGCAGCTTAGAGTGGAGCTCCTACAATGAGCAGTTCTTC. This codes for CASSLEWSSYNEQFF.

This clonotype came up a few times. The J gene is TRBJ2-4, the V gene TRBV7-2; D may correspond to TRBD1 or TRBD2 (7 bases each). Germline lookup yields CDR1 SGHTA and CDR2 FQGNSA. Trimming stripped 1 base from V and 5 bases from J, with 12 bases between. The CDR3 is 15 residues long. The CDR3 DNA follows: TGTGCCAGCAGCTTAGTCGGGGGGACAGAAAACATTCAGTACTTC. Encoded protein: CASSLVGGTENIQYF.

In its sample, this clonotype was seen a few times. The chain employs TRBV28 and TRBJ2-5; 13 bases are shared with TRBD2. The trim removed 5 bases at V and 3 bases at J, leaving 3 bases unmatched. This CDR3 has 15 amino acids. Germline V lookup: CDR1 MDHEN, CDR2 SYDVKM. CDR3 bases: TGTGCCAGCAGTCGGACTAGCGGGAGTAAAGAGACCCAGTACTTC. It is translated as CASSRTSGSKETQYF.

This clonotype qualifies as medium-sized. V is TRBV18 and J is TRBJ1-4; D may be TRBD1 (6 bases). The germline V gene encodes CDR1 KGHSH and CDR2 LQKENI. The CDR3 is 15 residues long. V was shortened by 3 bases and J by 7 bases, with 15 bases between the two germline ends. In nucleotides, the CDR3 is TGTGCCAGCTCACCTGGACAGTTAGAAAGTGAAAAACTGTTTTTT. Translated: CASSPGQLESEKLFF.

The J gene is TRBJ2-2, the V gene TRBV9, with 8 bases that match TRBD2. This CDR3 is built from 15 residues. Germline V gene lookup returns CDR1 SGDLS and CDR2 YYNGEE. After removal of 3 bases from V and 7 bases from J, the junction contained 8 bases not matched to a gene. The CDR3 DNA is TGTGCCAGCAGCGAGAGAGCGGGAGCTATCGGGGAGCTGTTTTTT. Residues: CASSERAGAIGELFF.

The chain uses TRBV28 and TRBJ2-7; D not certain. Germline loops: CDR1 MDHEN, CDR2 SYDVKM. The CDR3 consists of 14 residues. Trimming took off 3 bases at V and 4 bases at J, with 13 bases between the two ends. Here the CDR3 DNA reads TGTGCCAGCAGTTTCGGGCTCTCGTCGTACGAGCAGTACTTC. Residues: CASSFGLSSYEQYF.

The chain uses TRBV6-6 and TRBJ1-1, with D perhaps matching TRBD1 (6 bases). V lost 4 bases and J 11 bases, leaving 20 bases between the germline ends. Per germline, CDR1 MNHNY and CDR2 SVGAGI (reference sequence). The CDR3 is made up of 14 amino acids. The CDR3 reads CASSSRQDPLLAFF. CDR3 nucleotide sequence: TGTGCCAGCAGTTCACGACAGGACCCCCTCCTGGCTTTCTTT.

This clonotype was picked up a small number of times. V is TRBV10-3 and J is TRBJ1-2; TRBD1 is a possible D gene (5 bases). The CDR3 is made up of 14 amino acids. V was clipped by 10 bases and J by 2 bases, with 17 bases between them. Germline assignment: CDR1 ENHRY and CDR2 SYGVKD. The CDR3 region has the DNA TGTGCCACCCGGGGGGAAACCAAAAACTATGGCTACACCTTC. This translates into CATRGETKNYGYTF.

This sequence joins TRBV20-1 and TRBJ1-1, with a tentative D call TRBD1 (5 bases). V lost 3 bases to trimming and J lost 7 bases, with 12 bases between them. The CDR3 contains 12 residues. Germline CDR1 reads DFQATT; CDR2 reads SNEGSKA (reference sequence). The CDR3: CSASRGGSEAFF. Written as DNA, the CDR3 is TGCAGTGCTAGCCGGGGGGGGAGTGAAGCTTTCTTT.

This clonotype was counted a few times. This chain joins TRBV29-1 and TRBJ2-1; weak D call: TRBD2 (5 bases). The V gene lost 8 bases and the J gene lost 7 bases, with 27 bases spanning the gap. The CDR3 has 16 amino acids. The germline V gene has CDR1 SQVTM and CDR2 ANQGSEA. Written as DNA, the CDR3 is TGCAGCCTCACACTATTTAATCGGGGAATTCAGAATGAGCAGTTCTTC. It translates to CSLTLFNRGIQNEQFF.

This clonotype appeared a few times. The genes are TRBV5-1 and TRBJ2-1; D might be TRBD2 (5 bases). The CDR3 contains 15 residues. V lost 0 bases to trimming and J lost 8 bases, with 15 bases between them. The V gene's germline CDR1 is SGHRS and CDR2 YFSETQ. CDR3 protein: CASSLGLANRDEQFF. In nucleotides, the CDR3 is TGCGCCAGCAGCTTGGGCCTAGCTAACCGGGATGAGCAGTTCTTC.

The chain combines TRBV4-1 with TRBJ2-7; 8 bases are a match to TRBD1. In germline, CDR1 is MGHRA, CDR2 YSYEKL. Unmatched junction bases numbered 12, after V lost 0 bases and J lost 2 bases. The length of the CDR3 is 18 residues. The CDR3 sequence is CASSQENLDRVGTYEQYF. Here the CDR3 DNA reads TGCGCCAGCAGCCAAGAAAACTTGGACAGGGTGGGAACCTACGAGCAGTACTTC.

As concerns this clonotype: The junction differs from germline at one of its ends, possibly a read error. This chain connects TRBV29-1 to TRBJ2-1, with D uncertain. This CDR3 spans 14 amino acids. Germline V CDR1 and CDR2: SQVTM, ANQGSEA. The CDR3 DNA reads TGCAGCGCTGAAGATCTGTCGGAAAACAATGAGCAGTTCTTC. Amino acid sequence: CSAEDLSENNEQFF.

This clonotype was detected only a few times. V usage is TRBV5-6 and J usage is TRBJ2-1; either TRBD1 or TRBD2 may supply D (5 bases each). This CDR3 has 16 residues. V lost 4 bases, J lost 1 base, and 15 bases lay in between. CDR1 SGHDT and CDR2 YYEEEE come from the germline V gene. This CDR3 is CASSGLGVGSYNEQFF. The CDR3, as DNA: TGTGCCAGCAGCGGGCTGGGGGTCGGGTCCTACAATGAGCAGTTCTTC. The whole variable domain, filled in from reference TRBV5-6 and TRBJ2-1, reads DAGVTQSPTHLIKTRGQQVTLRCSPKSGHDTVSWYQQALGQGPQFIFQYYEEEERQRGNFPDRFSGHQFPNYSSELNVNALLLGDSALYLCASSGLGVGSYNEQFFGPGTRLTVL.

The V gene is TRBV12-3 or TRBV12-4, the J gene TRBJ2-7; D gene uncertain. The germline V and J ends were trimmed by 4 bases and 2 bases, with 12 bases remaining between them. The CDR3 is made up of 14 amino acids. CDR3 residues: CASSSSSEAYEQYF. Written as DNA, the CDR3 is TGTGCCAGCAGTTCCTCATCAGAAGCCTACGAGCAGTACTTC.

The chain is built from TRBV7-3 and TRBJ2-7, with D perhaps TRBD1 (5 bases). Trimming shortened V by 4 bases and J by 5 bases, and 15 bases separated the two germline ends. The CDR3 has 14 residues. Germline V gene data show CDR1 as SGHTA and CDR2 as FQGTGA. The CDR3 here is CASSSRQTTDEQYF. The DNA of the CDR3 is TGTGCCAGCAGCTCCCGACAGACAACCGACGAGCAGTACTTC.

The chain is built from TRBV7-9 and TRBJ2-7, with D possibly being TRBD1 (6 bases). Germline CDR1 and CDR2: SEHNR and FQNEAQ (reference sequence). V was shortened by 4 bases and J by 0 bases, with 13 bases between the two germline ends. The CDR3 has 15 residues. The CDR3 nucleotides are TGTGCCAGCAGCTCTCCAGGGGCCCTCTCCTACGAGCAGTACTTC. Protein: CASSSPGALSYEQYF. Using reference TRBV7-9 and TRBJ2-7 for the parts outside the CDR3, the full variable domain is DTGVSQNPRHKITKRGQNVTFRCDPISEHNRLYWYRQTLGQGPEFLTYFQNEAQLEKSRLLSDRFSAERPKGSFSTLEIQRTEQGDSAMYLCASSSPGALSYEQYFGPGTRLTVT.